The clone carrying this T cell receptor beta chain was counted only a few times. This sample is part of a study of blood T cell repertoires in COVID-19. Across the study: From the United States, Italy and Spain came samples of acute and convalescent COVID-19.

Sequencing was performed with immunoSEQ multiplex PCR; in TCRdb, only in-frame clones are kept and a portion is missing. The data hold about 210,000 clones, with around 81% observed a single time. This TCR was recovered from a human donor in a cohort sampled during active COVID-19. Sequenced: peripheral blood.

The CDR3 loop is CASGSLDGAGPYGYTF. The CDR3 nucleotides are TGCGCCAGCGGTTCCCTGGATGGGGCAGGGCCCTATGGCTACACCTTC. This rearrangement joins TRBV5-1 to TRBJ1-2; possible D gene TRBD1, 5 bases. The ends were cut back, 7 bases at V and 4 bases at J, with 23 bases in the middle. The CDR3 sequence is 16 residues long. The germline gives CDR1 SGHRS, CDR2 YFSETQ.